This T cell receptor (beta chain) emerged from a study of T cell changes during pregnancy in multiple sclerosis. Trimming shortened V by 1 base and J by 8 bases, and 11 bases separated the two germline ends. The CDR3 runs 13 residues. CDR1 LGHNA and CDR2 YNFKEQ come from the germline V gene. Profiling relied on immunoSEQ multiplex PCR, and the TCRdb table lists in-frame clones only, not all of them. The data hold more than 20,000 clones, with under 95% observed a single time. The rearrangement uses TRBV4-2 and TRBJ1-1; D possibly corresponds to TRBD1 (6 bases). The sequencing used CD8+ T cells from peripheral blood mononuclear cells, collected in the third trimester of pregnancy. The clonotype was recovered from a female donor in good health, enrolled as a control in a pregnancy study. The CDR3 DNA reads as TGTGCCAGCAGCCAAGTTTCGGGGGGCGAAGCTTTCTTT. Protein product: CASSQVSGGEAFF.